These 13 T cell receptor beta chains originate from one sample sequenced in a study of cytomegalovirus exposure and HLA in healthy donors. The assay was immunoSEQ multiplex PCR, and TCRdb's table has in-frame clones only and misses some. The data hold 90,000 to 120,000 clones, with approximately 86% observed a single time. The sequenced sample consisted of PBMCs. The origin of the receptors is a woman younger than 30 in good health and CMV-seronegative.

The CDR3 here is CASSPPPGAPLSEQYF. CDR3 sequence (DNA): TGTGCCAGCTCACCACCCCCAGGGGCCCCCCTAAGCGAGCAGTACTTC. This rearrangement joins TRBV18 to TRBJ2-7, with TRBD1 as a possible D gene (6 bases). The V end lost 0 bases, the J end lost 6 bases, and 18 bases lay between the germline ends. The CDR3 consists of 16 residues. Germline values: CDR1 KGHSH, CDR2 LQKENI.

This rearrangement joins TRBV7-9 to TRBJ2-7, with TRBD1 matching over 11 bases. The V and J ends lost 5 bases and 2 bases, in that order; junction bases with no gene match: 5. Germline V gene sequence: CDR1 SEHNR, CDR2 FQNEAQ (reference sequence). The CDR3 consists of 15 residues. The CDR3 DNA reads TGTGCCAGCAGCATGGACAGGGGGCAAACCTACGAGCAGTACTTC. It specifies CASSMDRGQTYEQYF.

The V call is TRBV7-9, the J call TRBJ2-7; TRBD1 aligns across 9 bases. The CDR3 sequence is 14 residues long. Germline CDR1 is SEHNR and CDR2 is FQNEAQ (reference sequence). V dropped 5 bases and J dropped 3; count of bases not matched to a gene: 5. The DNA for the CDR3 is TGTGCCAGCAGCATCGGGACAGGGTACTACGAGCAGTACTTC. This translates into CASSIGTGYYEQYF.

The CDR3 DNA reads TGTGCCAGCAGCCCAAACCTGGCAGGGGGGTTGGATAACACCATATATTTT. This encodes CASSPNLAGGLDNTIYF. The rearrangement joins TRBV7-9 to TRBJ1-3; 7 bases are shared with TRBD1. Per germline, CDR1 SEHNR and CDR2 FQNEAQ (reference sequence). This CDR3 contains 17 residues. The V segment lost 5 bases and the J segment 7 bases; nucleotides outside the gene matches: 17.

The chain carries TRBV10-3 and TRBJ2-3, with TRBD2 matching 8 bases. V was pared by 10 bases and J by 0 bases, with 6 bases of the junction left unmatched. From germline, CDR1 is ENHRY and CDR2 SYGVKD. The CDR3 runs to 14 residues. The CDR3 bases are TGTGCCACGCATCGGGGGGGGAGCACAGATACGCAGTATTTT. Residues: CATHRGGSTDTQYF.

The CDR3 nucleotides read TGTGCCAGCAGCTTGAGCAATGAGCAGTTCTTC. This codes for CASSLSNEQFF. The genes are TRBV11-2 and TRBJ2-1; D is ambiguous. The V gene's germline CDR1 is SGHAT and CDR2 FQNNGV. CDR3 size: 11 residues. The germline V and J ends were trimmed by 3 bases and 6 bases, with 3 bases remaining between them.

The J gene is TRBJ1-1, the V gene TRBV7-9; the match to TRBD1 covers 9 bases. The germline CDR1 and CDR2 sequences are SEHNR and FQNEAQ (reference sequence). The trim removed 5 bases at V and 3 bases at J, leaving 7 bases unmatched. The CDR3 loop spans 15 amino acids. In DNA form, the CDR3 reads TGTGCCAGCAGCACCCGGGACAGGGCTGACACTGAAGCTTTCTTT. This sequence encodes CASSTRDRADTEAFF.

V gene TRBV30 combines with J gene TRBJ2-7; 10 bases are a match to TRBD1. CDR1 and CDR2 from the germline V gene are GTSNPN and SVGIG (reference sequence). The CDR3 totals 14 residues. Trimming removed 5 bases from V and 3 bases from J; junction bases left unmatched: 7. In DNA form, the CDR3 reads TGTGCCTGGCAGGCGGGACAGGGGAACTACGAGCAGTACTTC. It codes for CAWQAGQGNYEQYF.

V usage is TRBV6-6 and J usage is TRBJ1-1; perhaps TRBD1 as D (5 bases). The CDR3 is 11 residues long. The V gene lost 4 bases and the J gene lost 14 bases, with 14 bases spanning the gap. Germline V gives CDR1 MNHNY, CDR2 SVGAGI (reference sequence). For the CDR3, the DNA is TGTGCCAGCAGTTGGGGCCCTGAAACCTTCTTT. It codes for CASSWGPETFF.

The J gene is TRBJ2-2, the V gene TRBV4-1, with TRBD1 identical over 7 bases. The CDR3 has 17 amino acids. V shed 4 bases and J 5 bases; nucleotides not matched to a gene: 13. CDR1 and CDR2 from the germline V gene are MGHRA and YSYEKL. The CDR3 loop is CASSLRMTGSETGELFF. In DNA, the CDR3 is TGCGCCAGCAGCCTCCGGATGACAGGGAGTGAAACCGGGGAGCTGTTTTTT.

This clone showed up just a few times. The V gene is TRBV30, the J gene TRBJ1-5; possible D gene TRBD1, 5 bases. The V and J ends lost 0 bases and 2 bases respectively, with 8 bases between them. Germline-derived CDR1 and CDR2 are GTSNPN and SVGIG (reference sequence). CDR3 length equals 14 residues. CDR3 nucleotides: TGTGCCTGGAGTGTACAGACAGGCAATCAGCCCCAGCATTTT. Encoded protein: CAWSVQTGNQPQHF.

V usage is TRBV14 and J usage is TRBJ2-1, with 7 bases lining up with TRBD1. The trim removed 0 bases at V and 8 bases at J, leaving 4 bases unmatched. Germline CDR1 reads SGHDN; CDR2 reads FVKESK. The CDR3 is made up of 14 amino acids. CDR3 DNA: TGTGCCAGCAGCCAAGAGACAGGGATCGATGAGCAGTTCTTC. Translated, it gives CASSQETGIDEQFF.

This chain connects TRBV7-8 to TRBJ2-5; 7 bases align to TRBD2. V shed 7 bases, J shed 4 bases, and the junction held 6 bases outside the gene matches. Germline V lookup: CDR1 SGHVS, CDR2 FQNEAQ. The CDR3 is 13 amino acids. Here the CDR3 DNA reads TGTGCCAGCACTACGGGGGGAAGAGAGACCCAGTACTTC. Translation: CASTTGGRETQYF.